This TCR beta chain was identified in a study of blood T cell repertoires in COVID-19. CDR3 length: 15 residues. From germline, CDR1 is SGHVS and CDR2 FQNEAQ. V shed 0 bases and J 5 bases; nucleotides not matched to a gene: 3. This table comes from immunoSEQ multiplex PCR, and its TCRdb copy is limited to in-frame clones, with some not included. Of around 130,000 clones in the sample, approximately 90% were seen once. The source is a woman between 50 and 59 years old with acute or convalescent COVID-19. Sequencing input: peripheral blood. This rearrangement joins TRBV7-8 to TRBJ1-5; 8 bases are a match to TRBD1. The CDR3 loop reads CASSLASGQDQPQHF. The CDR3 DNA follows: TGTGCCAGCAGCTTAGCCTCGGGACAGGATCAGCCCCAGCATTTT.